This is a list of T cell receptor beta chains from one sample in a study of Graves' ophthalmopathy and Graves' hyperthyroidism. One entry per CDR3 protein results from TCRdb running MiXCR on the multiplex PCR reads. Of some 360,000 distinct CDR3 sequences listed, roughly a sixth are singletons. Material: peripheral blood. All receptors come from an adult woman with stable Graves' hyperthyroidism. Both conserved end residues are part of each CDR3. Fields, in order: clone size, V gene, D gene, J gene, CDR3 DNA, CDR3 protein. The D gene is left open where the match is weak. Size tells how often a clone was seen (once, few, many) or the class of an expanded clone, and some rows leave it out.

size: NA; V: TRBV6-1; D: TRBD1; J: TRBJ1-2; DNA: TGTGCCAGCAGCACCCGGACAGGGGCACGCGGCTACACCTTC; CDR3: CASSTRTGARGYTF
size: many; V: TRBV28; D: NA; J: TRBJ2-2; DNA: TGTGCCAGCAGTCCCGCGGGAAACACCGGGGAGCTGTTTTTT; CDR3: CASSPAGNTGELFF
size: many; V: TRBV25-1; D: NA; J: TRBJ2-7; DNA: TGTGCCAGCAGTGATCCCGGGACTTCCCGCTACGAGCAGTACTTC; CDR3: CASSDPGTSRYEQYF
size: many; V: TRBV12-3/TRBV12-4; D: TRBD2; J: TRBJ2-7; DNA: TGTGCCAGCAGTTTAAGGGTAGCGGGACCCTACGAGCAGTACTTC; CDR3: CASSLRVAGPYEQYF
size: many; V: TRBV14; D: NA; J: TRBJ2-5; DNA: TGTGCCAGCAGCCGCTCACGGGGTTATGGGACCCAGTACTTC; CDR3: CASSRSRGYGTQYF
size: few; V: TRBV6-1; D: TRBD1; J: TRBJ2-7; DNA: TGTGCCAGCAGTGAAGATGGGGACAGGGCGGCCTACGAGCAGTACTTC; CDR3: CASSEDGDRAAYEQYF
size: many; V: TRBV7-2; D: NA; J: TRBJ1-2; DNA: TGTGCCAGCAGCTTAATGGCAAACTATGGCTACACCTTC; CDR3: CASSLMANYGYTF
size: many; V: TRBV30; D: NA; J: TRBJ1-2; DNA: TGTGCCTGGACCATGATGGGGGGATATGGCTACACCTTC; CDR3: CAWTMMGGYGYTF
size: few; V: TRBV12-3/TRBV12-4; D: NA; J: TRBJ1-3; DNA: TGTGCCAGCAGTTCCGACGGCTCTGGAAACACCATATATTTT; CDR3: CASSSDGSGNTIYF
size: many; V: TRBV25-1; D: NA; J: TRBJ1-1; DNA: TGTGCCAGCAGTGAACAGGTGAATAGTGCTGAAGCTTTCTTT; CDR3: CASSEQVNSAEAFF
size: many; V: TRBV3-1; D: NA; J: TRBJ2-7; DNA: TGTGCCAGCAGCCAAGGAGGGATAAACTACGAGCAGTACTTC; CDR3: CASSQGGINYEQYF
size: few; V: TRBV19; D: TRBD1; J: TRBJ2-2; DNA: TGTGCCAGTAGTACCAATCCGGGACAGGGACGTACCGGGGAGCTGTTTTTT; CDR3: CASSTNPGQGRTGELFF
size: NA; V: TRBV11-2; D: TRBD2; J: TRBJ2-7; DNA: TGTGCCAGCAGCACTCAACCGGGACTAGCGGACTCGGACTTC; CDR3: CASSTQPGLADSDF
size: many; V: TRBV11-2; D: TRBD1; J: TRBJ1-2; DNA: TGTGCCAGCAGCCCACTGGACAGGGATATGAATGGCTACACCTTC; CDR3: CASSPLDRDMNGYTF
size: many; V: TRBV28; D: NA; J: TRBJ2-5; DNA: TGTGCCAGCAGTTTTTGGGGGAGGCCAGATGATCAAGAGACCCAGTACTTC; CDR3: CASSFWGRPDDQETQYF
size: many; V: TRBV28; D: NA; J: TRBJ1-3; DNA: TGTGCCAGCAGAGTAAGACTCTCTGGAAACACCATATATTTT; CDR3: CASRVRLSGNTIYF
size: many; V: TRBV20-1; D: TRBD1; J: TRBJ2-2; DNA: TGCAGTGCTAGAGAACAGGGGGGAACGAACACCGGGGAGCTGTTTTTT; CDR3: CSAREQGGTNTGELFF
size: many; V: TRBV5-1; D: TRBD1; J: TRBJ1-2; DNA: TGCGCCAGCAGCTTGGCACCGGGACAGGAGCTGAACTATGGCTACACCTTC; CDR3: CASSLAPGQELNYGYTF
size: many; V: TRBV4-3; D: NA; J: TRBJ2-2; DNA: TGCGCCAGCGGGGCCCGGGCAGACTACACCGGGGAGCTGTTTTTT; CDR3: CASGARADYTGELFF
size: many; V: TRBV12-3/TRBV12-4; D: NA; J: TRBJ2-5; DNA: TGTGCCAGCAGTTTTTTCGGCGGTAAAGAGACCCAGTACTTC; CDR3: CASSFFGGKETQYF
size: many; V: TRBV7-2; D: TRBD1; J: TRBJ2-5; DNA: TGTGCCAGCAGCTTAGCGCTCCTGACAGGGCGACAAGAGACCCAGTACTTC; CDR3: CASSLALLTGRQETQYF
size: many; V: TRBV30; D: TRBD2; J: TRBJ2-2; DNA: TGTGCCTGGCGGGAGGGCCTCTACACCGGGGAGCTGTTTTTT; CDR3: CAWREGLYTGELFF
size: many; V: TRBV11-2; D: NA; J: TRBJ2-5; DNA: TGTGCCAGCAGCTCGAGGGAGTACCAAGAGACCCAGTACTTC; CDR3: CASSSREYQETQYF
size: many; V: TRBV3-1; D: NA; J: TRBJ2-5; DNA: TGTGCCAGCACCATAGCGGATCAAGAGACCCAGTACTTC; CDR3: CASTIADQETQYF
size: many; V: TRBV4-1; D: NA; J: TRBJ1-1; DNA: TGCGCCAGCAGCCCCAGCTCCCTACAGAGCGTGAAAGCTTTCTTT; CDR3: CASSPSSLQSVKAFF
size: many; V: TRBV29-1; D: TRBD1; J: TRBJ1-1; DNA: TGCAGCGTTCCAAATTACGACAGGGGGCTACATGAAGCTTTCTTT; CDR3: CSVPNYDRGLHEAFF
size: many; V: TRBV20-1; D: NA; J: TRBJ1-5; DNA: TGCAGTGCTAGAGAAGGGGGGAGAGGCAATCAGCCCCAGCATTTT; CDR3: CSAREGGRGNQPQHF
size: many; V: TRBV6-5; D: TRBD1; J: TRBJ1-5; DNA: TGTGCCAGCAGGGGACAGGGTAGCAATCAGCCCCAGCATTTT; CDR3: CASRGQGSNQPQHF
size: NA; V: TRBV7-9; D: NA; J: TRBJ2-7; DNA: TGTGCCAGCAGCTTCAACAGGGGGGGATACGAGCAGTACTTC; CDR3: CASSFNRGGYEQYF
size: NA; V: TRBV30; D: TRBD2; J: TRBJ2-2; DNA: TGTGCCCGTAGCGGGAAACCCAACACCGGGGAGCTGTTTTTT; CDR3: CARSGKPNTGELFF
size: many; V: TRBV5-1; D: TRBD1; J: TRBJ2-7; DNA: TGCGCCAGCAGCTCCCAGGCCGGGACAGCTTACGAGCAGTACTTC; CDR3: CASSSQAGTAYEQYF
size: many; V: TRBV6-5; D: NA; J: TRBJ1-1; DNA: TGTGCCAGCAGTGACTCGGACAGAGGGGCTGAAGCTTTCTTT; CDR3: CASSDSDRGAEAFF
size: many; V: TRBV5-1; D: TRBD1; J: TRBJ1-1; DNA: TGCGCCAGCAGCTCTAACGCAGGGGGCACTGAAGCTTTCTTT; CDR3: CASSSNAGGTEAFF
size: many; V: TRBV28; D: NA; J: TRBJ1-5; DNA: TGTGCCAGCAGGCAAGGAGGTCAGGTGGGATTCAATCAGCCCCAGCATTTT; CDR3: CASRQGGQVGFNQPQHF
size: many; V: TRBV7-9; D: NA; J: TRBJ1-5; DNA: TGTGCCAGCAGCTTGGTTTTAAGGACAGCCAAAAGACCCCAGCATTTT; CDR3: CASSLVLRTAKRPQHF